A selection of T cell receptor beta chains follows, all from one sample in a study of blood T cell repertoires in COVID-19. Generated by immunoSEQ multiplex PCR, the TCRdb table keeps only in-frame clones and is missing some. The sample lists roughly 250,000 clones; approximately 92% were seen once. The sequenced sample was peripheral blood. Every receptor here comes from a person aged 18 to 30 with COVID-19, enrolled during active disease. Each CDR3 is given with its conserved first and last residue. Fields, in order: J gene, D gene, V gene, clone size, CDR3 DNA, CDR3 protein. The D gene is left open where the match is weak. For some rows the clone size is stated as once, few or many, or as a class when expanded; others skip it.

TRBJ2-6 | TRBD2 | TRBV19 | NA | TGTGCCAGTAGTGGAAGCGGGGGCTCTGGGGCCAACGTCCTGACTTTC | CASSGSGGSGANVLTF
TRBJ2-7 | NA | TRBV5-4 | once | TGTGCCAGCAGCTTGGCTTCGGGTTACCTTACGAAGCAGTACTTC | CASSLASGYLTKQYF
TRBJ2-7 | NA | TRBV29-1 | NA | TGCAGCGTTGGGGGGGAAAGGGGCGTCTACGAGCAGTACTTC | CSVGGERGVYEQYF
TRBJ2-7 | TRBD2 | TRBV30 | once | TGTGCCTGGAGTGAGGGGCTAGCGGTATACGAGCAGTACTTC | CAWSEGLAVYEQYF
TRBJ2-1 | NA | TRBV10-3 | once | TGTGCCATCAGTGCCGGGAGTACTTCGTACAATGAGCAGTTCTTC | CAISAGSTSYNEQFF
TRBJ1-1 | TRBD1 | TRBV6-5 | once | TGTGCCAGCAGTTACAACAGGGGGAACACTGAAGCTTTCTTT | CASSYNRGNTEAFF
TRBJ1-1 | NA | TRBV4-3 | NA | TGCGCCAGCAGCTATTCTTGGGGGGGGAGCACTGAAGCTTTCTTT | CASSYSWGGSTEAFF
TRBJ1-3 | NA | TRBV4-1 | NA | TGCGCCAGCAGCCAAGTGGGGCGGGAGCTCTCTGGAAACACCATATATTTT | CASSQVGRELSGNTIYF
TRBJ2-5 | NA | TRBV19 | NA | TGTGCCAGTGGAGGGAAGCAAGAGACCCAGTACTTC | CASGGKQETQYF
TRBJ2-7 | NA | TRBV4-2 | NA | TGTGCCAGCAGCCAAGTGGGGTTGAGCGGAGAAATCTCCTACGAGCAGTACTTC | CASSQVGLSGEISYEQYF
TRBJ1-5 | NA | TRBV19 | once | TGTGCCAGTAGTATAGATCTCTATAGCAATCAGCCCCAGCATTTT | CASSIDLYSNQPQHF
TRBJ2-7 | NA | TRBV5-1 | NA | TGCGCCAGCAGCTTGACCGGGACAAACTACGAGCAGTACTTC | CASSLTGTNYEQYF
TRBJ1-4 | NA | TRBV4-1 | NA | TGCGCCAGCAGCCCAGGGGAGAGTGGGCTTTCTAATGAAAAACTGTTTTTT | CASSPGESGLSNEKLFF
TRBJ2-5 | TRBD1 | TRBV5-4 | NA | TGTGCCAGCAGCGGGGACAGGGGTAGAGAGACCCAGTACTTC | CASSGDRGRETQYF
TRBJ2-2 | NA | TRBV18 | NA | TGTGCCAGCTCAACCTCTGCGGCCGGGGAGCTGTTTTTT | CASSTSAAGELFF
TRBJ2-5 | TRBD1 | TRBV19 | NA | TGTGCCAGTAGTATATATGGGACAGGGGAAGAGACCCAGTACTTC | CASSIYGTGEETQYF
TRBJ2-1 | NA | TRBV7-9 | NA | TGTGCCAGCAGCTTAGGGGGGCCCAGCTCCTACAATGAGCAGTTCTTC | CASSLGGPSSYNEQFF
TRBJ1-1 | TRBD1 | TRBV7-9 | NA | TGTGCCAGCAGCTTACGGGGGGACAGGGGGGCTCCTGAAGCTTTCTTT | CASSLRGDRGAPEAFF
TRBJ2-7 | NA | TRBV7-2 | NA | TGTGCCAGCAGCTTAGAAGGCGGGGGCCTCTACGAGCAGTACTTC | CASSLEGGGLYEQYF
TRBJ1-2 | NA | TRBV25-1 | NA | TGTGCCAGCAGTCAGGGCGTCTATGGCTACACCTTC | CASSQGVYGYTF
TRBJ1-2 | NA | TRBV29-1 | NA | TGCAGCGTTGATCAGGGGCCAGGAGGCTACACCTTC | CSVDQGPGGYTF
TRBJ2-1 | NA | TRBV24-1 | NA | TGTGCCACCAGTGATTTGCAAGCGGACTCCTACAATGAGCAGTTCTTC | CATSDLQADSYNEQFF
TRBJ1-3 | NA | TRBV29-1 | NA | TGCAGCGTTGACGCGGGCCGCGACGGGATTGGAAACACCATATATTTT | CSVDAGRDGIGNTIYF
TRBJ2-1 | TRBD2 | TRBV2 | NA | TGTGCCAGCAGTGCACTAGCGGGAGGTTCCTACAATGAGCAGTTCTTC | CASSALAGGSYNEQFF
TRBJ2-3 | NA | TRBV9 | NA | TGTGCCAGCAGCGTAATAAGCGGCCCCACAGATACGCAGTATTTT | CASSVISGPTDTQYF
TRBJ2-5 | TRBD2 | TRBV7-6 | once | TGTGCCAGCAGCCCTCTAGCGTTGGGACTAGCGGGAAAACAAGAGACCCAGTACTTC | CASSPLALGLAGKQETQYF
TRBJ2-5 | NA | TRBV20-1 | NA | TGCAGTTCCCGGGAGTCGGGGACCCAGTACTTC | CSSRESGTQYF
TRBJ2-7 | TRBD2 | TRBV5-5 | NA | TGTGCCAGCAGCCCGCGGACTAGCCTGCCCTACGAGCAGTACTTC | CASSPRTSLPYEQYF
TRBJ2-5 | NA | TRBV19 | NA | TGTGCCAGTAGTAGAGAGCTAAGCGAGACCCAGTACTTC | CASSRELSETQYF
TRBJ2-5 | NA | TRBV6-1 | NA | TGTGCCAGCAGTGAAGGGTTTAGGGGTGGAGAGACCCAGTACTTC | CASSEGFRGGETQYF
TRBJ1-5 | NA | TRBV2 | NA | TGTGCCAGCAGGTGGGGAGGGAATAGCAATCAGCCCCAGCATTTT | CASRWGGNSNQPQHF
TRBJ2-4 | NA | TRBV5-4 | NA | TGTGCCAGCAGCTTGGGCGCCACGAAAAACATTCAGTACTTC | CASSLGATKNIQYF
TRBJ1-1 | TRBD1 | TRBV5-1 | NA | TGCGCCAGCAGGCCTCCAGGGGGGAACCTATTGAACACTGAAGCTTTCTTT | CASRPPGGNLLNTEAFF
TRBJ2-2 | NA | TRBV19 | NA | TGTGCCAGTAGTATAGAGCAGTTCACCGGGGAGCTGTTTTTT | CASSIEQFTGELFF
TRBJ2-6 | NA | TRBV5-6 | NA | TGTGCCAGCAGCTGGGCAGGGGTCTCTGGGGCCAACGTCCTGACTTTC | CASSWAGVSGANVLTF
TRBJ2-7 | TRBD1 | TRBV9 | NA | TGTGCCAGCAGCCGAACGGACAGGGGGCACTACGAGCAGTACTTC | CASSRTDRGHYEQYF
TRBJ2-5 | TRBD1 | TRBV29-1 | once | TGCAGCGTCGGGACAGGGGTTTTGGAGACCCAGTACTTC | CSVGTGVLETQYF
TRBJ1-2 | TRBD1 | TRBV5-1 | NA | TGCGCCAGCAGATTACCGGGACAGGGGAACTATGGCTACACCTTC | CASRLPGQGNYGYTF
TRBJ1-4 | NA | TRBV29-1 | NA | TGCAGCGTTGAATGGGGGGAAACTGAAAAACTGTTTTTT | CSVEWGETEKLFF
TRBJ1-2 | NA | TRBV9 | NA | TGTGCCAGCAGCGCGAACCCACTGTGGAGAGCTTATGGCTACACCTTC | CASSANPLWRAYGYTF
TRBJ2-3 | TRBD1 | TRBV24-1 | NA | TGTGCCACCTCTAGGGGGCGCAGCACAGATACGCAGTATTTT | CATSRGRSTDTQYF
TRBJ1-1 | TRBD1 | TRBV10-3 | few | TGTGCCATCAGTGCTGACAGGGATGAAGCTTTCTTT | CAISADRDEAFF
TRBJ2-3 | TRBD2 | TRBV7-9 | NA | TGTGCCAGCAGCTCCACCCTTAGCGGGAGTTTGGGAAGCACAGATACGCAGTATTTT | CASSSTLSGSLGSTDTQYF
TRBJ2-2 | NA | TRBV5-1 | NA | TGCGCCAGCACCCCAGGGAACACCGGGGAGCTGTTTTTT | CASTPGNTGELFF
TRBJ2-5 | NA | TRBV28 | NA | TGTGCCAGCAGCCTTAACACAGGGAAGCGGGGAGAGACCCAGTACTTC | CASSLNTGKRGETQYF
TRBJ2-2 | TRBD1 | TRBV12-5 | NA | TGTGCTAGTGGTTTGGTACAGGGGGGTACCGGGGAGCTGTTTTTT | CASGLVQGGTGELFF
TRBJ1-2 | TRBD1 | TRBV23-1 | NA | TGCGCCAGCAGTCAAAGGGACAGGCTGGGCTATGGCTACACCTTC | CASSQRDRLGYGYTF
TRBJ2-7 | TRBD2 | TRBV11-2 | NA | TGTGCCAGCAGCTCCCTTAGCGGGAGGGGTTACGAGCAGTACTTC | CASSSLSGRGYEQYF
TRBJ2-7 | NA | TRBV5-1 | NA | TGCGCCAGCAGCTTGGTGGCTCTCACCTACGAGCAGTACTTC | CASSLVALTYEQYF
TRBJ2-1 | TRBD1 | TRBV24-1 | NA | TGTGCCACCAGTGATTTTACAGGGGGCGCCTACAATGAGCAGTTCTTC | CATSDFTGGAYNEQFF
TRBJ1-1 | TRBD1 | TRBV19 | NA | TGTGCCAGTAGCCAAGGACAGGGGAGGACTGAAGCTTTCTTT | CASSQGQGRTEAFF
TRBJ2-7 | TRBD1 | TRBV7-9 | few | TGTGCCAGCAGCCCCGATCAATGGGACAGGGGCTACGAGCAGTACTTC | CASSPDQWDRGYEQYF
TRBJ1-5 | NA | TRBV2 | NA | TGTGCCAGCAGCCTAGGACAAGGGAAGCAGCCCCAGCATTTT | CASSLGQGKQPQHF
TRBJ2-5 | TRBD2 | TRBV2 | NA | TGTGCCAGCAGTTCCGTGGGGGACTACGAAGAGACCCAGTACTTC | CASSSVGDYEETQYF
TRBJ2-1 | NA | TRBV19 | NA | TGTGCCAGTAGTATTCTCAATGAGCAGTTCTTC | CASSILNEQFF
TRBJ2-3 | NA | TRBV5-4 | few | TGTGCCAGCAGCCGGGACACGAGCACAGATACGCAGTATTTT | CASSRDTSTDTQYF
TRBJ1-3 | TRBD1 | TRBV5-1 | NA | TGCGCCAGCAACCCCGGGACAGGGTTAGGAAACACCATATATTTT | CASNPGTGLGNTIYF
TRBJ2-5 | NA | TRBV5-3 | NA | TGTGCCAGAAGCCAGTTGACCCAGTACTTC | CARSQLTQYF
TRBJ1-4 | NA | TRBV7-2 | NA | TGTGCCAGCAGCTTAGCGGGGGGGGAAGGTGAAAAACTGTTTTTT | CASSLAGGEGEKLFF